Each of the 5 T cell receptor beta chains below was sequenced from the same sample in a study of blood T cell repertoires in COVID-19. Clones were sequenced by immunoSEQ multiplex PCR, and TCRdb holds only the in-frame ones, with some missing. The data contain tens of thousands of clones, around 89% of them singletons. Sequencing was done on a sample of peripheral blood. These receptors were obtained from a woman in her sixties with acute or convalescent COVID-19.

CDR3 nucleotides: TGTGCCAGCAGTAGGTCCAGCGGGAGGGCCTACAATGAGCAGTTCTTC. As protein: CASSRSSGRAYNEQFF. The chain has TRBV6-2 or TRBV6-3 and TRBJ2-1; 10 nucleotides align to TRBD2. J was trimmed by 2 bases and V by 5 bases; bases with no gene match: 6. Germline V lookup: CDR1 MNHEY, CDR2 SVGEGT. The CDR3 is made up of 16 amino acids.

The CDR3 DNA follows: TGCAGTGCTAGTGGCGAGAGCGGGGCGACCTACAATGAGCAGTTCTTC. Amino acid sequence: CSASGESGATYNEQFF. The chain joins TRBV20-1 to TRBJ2-1; TRBD2 aligns across 7 bases. This CDR3 comprises 16 residues. V shed 3 bases, J shed 2 bases, and the junction held 10 bases outside the gene matches. Germline V lookup: CDR1 DFQATT, CDR2 SNEGSKA (reference sequence).

The table lists this clone with a count of one. The chain is built from TRBV6-5 and TRBJ2-7, with 12 bases identical to TRBD2. Germline V gene sequence: CDR1 MNHEY, CDR2 SVGAGI. The CDR3 has 15 amino acids. V shed 5 bases and J 6 bases; nucleotides not matched to a gene: 8. The CDR3 is CASSPLAGGSVEQYV. As DNA, the CDR3 is TGTGCCAGCAGTCCACTAGCGGGAGGAAGCGTCGAGCAGTACGTC.

V gene TRBV9 combines with J gene TRBJ1-6, with D perhaps matching TRBD1 (6 bases). V was trimmed by 1 base and J by 8 bases, leaving 13 bases between them. The CDR3 covers 15 residues. Germline CDR1 is SGDLS and CDR2 is YYNGEE. The CDR3 DNA sequence: TGTGCCAGCAGCGTATCAGGGGATTCTGATTCACCCCTCCACTTT. Its translation: CASSVSGDSDSPLHF.

The CDR3 DNA sequence: TGTGCCAGCAGCTGGGGACTGGGGGGACCTGAGACCCAGTACTTC. Translating gives CASSWGLGGPETQYF. This chain joins TRBV7-2 and TRBJ2-5; the D gene is possibly TRBD2 (6 bases). Germline V gives CDR1 SGHTA, CDR2 FQGNSA. V lost 4 bases, J lost 5 bases, and 17 bases lay in between. This CDR3 has 15 amino acids. The full variable domain, with the rest looked up from reference TRBV7-2 and TRBJ2-5, is GAGVSQSPSNKVTEKGKDVELRCDPISGHTALYWYRQSLGQGLEFLIYFQGNSAPDKSGLPSDRFSAERTGGSVSTLTIQRTQQEDSAVYLCASSWGLGGPETQYFGPGTRLLVL.